This TCR beta chain was sequenced during a study of blood T cells in healthy people across ages. The authors ran a second PCR of about 6 to 11 cycles using a sample-barcoded 5' primer and a J-beta primer mix. TCRdb re-derived calls from the 5' RACE reads in MiXCR, one entry per CDR3 protein. The data hold over 950,000 distinct CDR3 sequences, with under 40% observed a single time. V was pared by 6 bases and J by 3 bases, with 3 bases of the junction left unmatched. The CDR3 sequence is 13 residues long. The genes are TRBV12-3 or TRBV12-4 and TRBJ2-3; 7 nucleotides agree with TRBD1. Input material: blood. The origin of this receptor is a man aged 18 to 29 in good health. The CDR3 here is CASRGTATDTQYF. As DNA, the CDR3 is TGTGCCAGCAGGGGGACAGCAACAGATACGCAGTATTTT.